Given below is one TCR beta chain in context. The antigen is not known. The CDR3 consists of 15 residues. Unmatched junction bases numbered 8, after V lost 3 bases and J lost 10 bases. Germline lookup yields CDR1 LGHDT and CDR2 YNNKEL (reference sequence). The sample comes from a study of identical twins. Study results and limitations: Alpha sequences that were out-of-frame and twin-shared showed an excess of low generation probability. Cross-sectional statistics underpinned the conclusions; the same donors were not followed. Cord blood beta clonotypes present at high abundance carried fewer insertions; no such pattern appeared in memory repertoires.

MiXCR, applied by TCRdb to the 5' RACE reads, yields one record per CDR3 protein. The sample holds fewer than 800,000 distinct CDR3 sequences, just over 7% seen once. This sample also belongs to another study, concerning yellow fever vaccine responses in identical twins.

Sequences were obtained from PBMCs. V and J are TRBV3-1 and TRBJ1-6; 8 positions agree with TRBD1. This receptor was identified in a woman aged 18-30 years in good health. CDR3 nucleotides: TGTGCCAGCAGCCAGGCGAAGGACAGGGCCTCACCCCTCCACTTT. Translating gives CASSQAKDRASPLHF. Filled out from reference TRBV3-1 and TRBJ1-6, the complete variable domain reads DTAVSQTPKYLVTQMGNDKSIKCEQNLGHDTMYWYKQDSKKFLKIMFSYNNKELIINETVPNRFSPKSPDKAHLNLHINSLELGDSAVYFCASSQAKDRASPLHFGNGTRLTVT.